The 4 T cell receptor beta chains listed next were all sequenced from one sample in a study of cytomegalovirus exposure and HLA in healthy donors. The data were produced by immunoSEQ multiplex PCR, yet TCRdb's version contains in-frame clones alone and is incomplete. The sample carries around 250,000 clones, almost 90% recorded once. The sample comprised PBMCs. Receptor source: a woman between 18 and 29 years old in good health and CMV-seronegative.

V and J are TRBV7-8 and TRBJ2-5; 10 bases are shared with TRBD1. After removal of 0 bases from V and 2 bases from J, the junction contained 3 bases not matched to a gene. Germline CDR1 SGHVS, CDR2 FQNEAQ. The CDR3 is 16 amino acids. The CDR3 DNA reads as TGTGCCAGCAGCTTAGCGACGGGACAGGGGCAAGAGACCCAGTACTTC. Encoded protein: CASSLATGQGQETQYF.

The chain employs TRBV15 and TRBJ2-1, with TRBD2 identical over 10 bases. The length of the CDR3 is 15 residues. Germline-derived CDR1 and CDR2 are LNHNV and YYDKDF (reference sequence). V dropped 5 bases and J dropped 4; count of bases not matched to a gene: 5. CDR3 in DNA: TGTGCCACCAGCCCTCGGACTAGCGGATACAATGAGCAGTTCTTC. Its translation is CATSPRTSGYNEQFF.

The chain uses TRBV5-1 and TRBJ1-2; a weak D match, TRBD1 (5 bases). Trimming cost V 0 bases and J 5 bases, with 14 bases left between them. This CDR3 comprises 15 residues. Per the germline V gene, CDR1 is SGHRS and CDR2 is YFSETQ. The CDR3 here is CASSLGVGPQYGYTF. DNA for the CDR3: TGCGCCAGCAGCTTGGGCGTGGGGCCTCAATATGGCTACACCTTC.

The chain couples TRBV7-9 to TRBJ2-7, with 9 bases aligning to TRBD1. Germline V lookup: CDR1 SEHNR, CDR2 FQNEAQ (reference sequence). The CDR3 sequence is 16 residues long. Unmatched junction bases numbered 11, after V lost 3 bases and J lost 5 bases. Here the CDR3 DNA reads TGTGCCAGCAGCTTCCCTTGGGGGACAGGGATCCACGAGCAGTACTTC. This codes for CASSFPWGTGIHEQYF.